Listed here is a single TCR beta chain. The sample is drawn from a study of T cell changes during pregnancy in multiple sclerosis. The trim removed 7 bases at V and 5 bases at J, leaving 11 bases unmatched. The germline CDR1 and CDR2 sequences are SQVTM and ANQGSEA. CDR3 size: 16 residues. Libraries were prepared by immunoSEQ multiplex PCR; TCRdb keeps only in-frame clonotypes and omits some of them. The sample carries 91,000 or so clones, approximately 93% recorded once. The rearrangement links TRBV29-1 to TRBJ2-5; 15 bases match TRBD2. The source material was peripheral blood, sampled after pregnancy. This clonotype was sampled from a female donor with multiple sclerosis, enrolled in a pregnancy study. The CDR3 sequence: CSARTSGRAPWETQYF. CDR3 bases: TGCAGCGCTCGGACTAGCGGGAGGGCCCCGTGGGAGACCCAGTACTTC.